One and the same sample provided the 27 T cell receptor beta chains below, sequenced in a study of tumor-infiltrating lymphocytes in oesophageal squamous cell carcinoma. In TCRdb, the PCR reads were re-called with MiXCR into one record per CDR3 protein. The data contain over 20,000 distinct CDR3 sequences, approximately 38% of them seen just once; the ten biggest clones take up around two fifths. Source material: esophageal tumor tissue. These receptor sequences come from a male donor with esophageal squamous cell carcinoma.

This clonotype was counted between two and nine times. This could be a read error, since a much larger clone is one nucleotide away. The rearrangement uses TRBV5-1 and TRBJ2-3, with D possibly being TRBD1 (6 bases). The end of the DNA aligns better with TRBJ2-7, so the J call may be wrong. This CDR3 is built from 17 residues. CDR1 and CDR2 (germline): SGHRS, YFSETQ. Here the CDR3 DNA reads TGCGCCAGCAGCTTGGCCGTAGTCCCAGGGGTCTACAATGAGCAGTACTTC. It yields the protein CASSLAVVPGVYNEQYF.

Remarks on this clonotype: Since no conserved phenylalanine or tryptophan closes the CDR3, a read error is the likely cause. Because the CDR3's place on the DNA is in doubt, the DNA is left out and the CDR3 is given as listed by TCRdb. The V gene is TRBV7-3, the J gene TRBJ2-6; TRBD1 is the table's D call, not checked against the DNA. The CDR3 spans 14 amino acids, including both terminal residues. In germline, CDR1 is SGHTA, CDR2 FQGTGA. The CDR3 sequence is CASSFFSYEQYFGA.

This clonotype was counted many times. The V and J genes are TRBV27 and TRBJ1-5; 8 positions agree with TRBD1. The germline CDR1 and CDR2 sequences are MNHEY and SMNVEV (reference sequence). CDR3 size: 14 residues. After removal of 6 bases from V and 5 bases from J, the junction contained 6 bases not matched to a gene. The CDR3 region is CASSPDRVYQPQHF. CDR3 coding DNA: TGTGCCAGCAGCCCGGACAGGGTATATCAGCCCCAGCATTTT.

This clonotype was seen ten or more times. The chain is built from TRBV6-6 and TRBJ2-5, with TRBD2 matching over 9 bases. The CDR3 runs to 17 residues. The V gene's germline CDR1 is MNHNY and CDR2 SVGAGI (reference sequence). With V trimmed by 0 bases and J by 4 bases, 9 bases remained unmatched. The CDR3 loop is CASSYSSSGRMGETQYF. The CDR3, as DNA: TGTGCCAGCAGTTACTCGTCCAGCGGGAGGATGGGAGAGACCCAGTACTTC.

The V and J genes are TRBV9 and TRBJ2-3; perhaps TRBD1 as D (5 bases). Per germline, CDR1 SGDLS and CDR2 YYNGEE. Trimming removed 0 bases from V and 2 bases from J, with 10 bases in between. The CDR3 runs 15 residues. As DNA, the CDR3 is TGTGCCAGCAGCGTAGAACAGGCCCCCACAGATACGCAGTATTTT. Protein: CASSVEQAPTDTQYF.

The chain combines TRBV7-2 with TRBJ2-1; the D gene is possibly TRBD1 (5 bases). Judging by the DNA end, TRBJ2-7 fits better; the J call may be wrong. CDR1 is SGHTA, CDR2 FQGNSA, per germline. The CDR3 has 18 residues. The CDR3, as DNA: TGTGCCAGCAGCTTAGCAGGGCCAACCAGGACATGGGTTTACGAGCAGTACTTC. Protein sequence: CASSLAGPTRTWVYEQYF.

There are many counts of this clonotype. V is TRBV5-6 and J is TRBJ1-3; the match to TRBD1 covers 9 bases. V shed 2 bases, J shed 6 bases, and the junction held 6 bases outside the gene matches. The CDR3 is made up of 15 amino acids. CDR1 SGHDT and CDR2 YYEEEE come from the germline V gene. The CDR3 DNA is TGTGCCAGCAGCTTAAGAACAGGGGGCGTAAACACCATATATTTT. It translates to CASSLRTGGVNTIYF.

In its sample, this clonotype was seen many times. V and J are TRBV10-3 and TRBJ2-7; D remains unclear. The CDR3 runs to 15 residues. Trimming pared 0 bases from V and 4 bases from J, leaving 13 bases between. Germline values: CDR1 ENHRY, CDR2 SYGVKD. Here the CDR3 DNA reads TGTGCCATCAGTGAGTCTCCGGGCGAGCAGTACGAGCAGTACTTC. Translation: CAISESPGEQYEQYF.

The V call is TRBV7-3, the J call TRBJ2-7, with 10 positions matching TRBD2. TRBJ2-1 explains the end of the DNA better; the J call may be wrong. The germline CDR1 and CDR2 sequences are SGHTA and FQGTGA. There are 16 residues in the CDR3. CDR3 loop: CASSLGSSGGHNEQFF. The CDR3 coding sequence is TGTGCCAGCAGCTTAGGATCTAGCGGGGGACACAATGAGCAGTTCTTC.

Points on this clonotype: This may come from a read error, since a much larger clone is one base off. This rearrangement joins TRBV2 to TRBJ1-1; a weak D match, TRBD1 (5 bases). This CDR3 is 13 amino acids long. The V and J ends lost 11 bases and 4 bases respectively, with 17 bases between them. CDR1 SNHLY and CDR2 FYNNEI come from the germline V gene. The CDR3 reads CAGVSMRGTEAFF. CDR3 sequence (DNA): TGTGCCGGCGTCTCAATGAGGGGCACTGAAGCTTTCTTT.

This clonotype was seen a few times. The rearrangement joins TRBV7-9 to TRBJ2-3; 10 nucleotides align to TRBD1. The DNA matches TRBJ2-7 better at its end, which makes the J call doubtful. The CDR3 loop spans 16 amino acids. Per germline, CDR1 SEHNR and CDR2 FQNEAQ (reference sequence). For the CDR3, the DNA is TGTGCCAGCAGCTCGGTAAGGACAGGGGGTTCCTACGAGCAGTACTTC. Amino acid sequence: CASSSVRTGGSYEQYF.

This clonotype was counted ten times or more. V is TRBV7-2 and J is TRBJ1-5; D gene uncertain. V lost 2 bases and J 0 bases, leaving 2 bases between the germline ends. Germline V gives CDR1 SGHTA, CDR2 FQGNSA. The CDR3 is 13 residues long. CDR3 region: CASSLFSNQPQHF. For the CDR3, the DNA is TGTGCCAGCAGCTTATTTAGCAATCAGCCCCAGCATTTT.

A remark on this clonotype: The CDR3 carries no conserved terminal phenylalanine or tryptophan, so it likely arises from a read error. The chain recombines TRBV4-1 with TRBJ2-1; 9 bases are shared with TRBD2. With V trimmed by 0 bases and J by 13 bases, 19 bases remained unmatched. The V gene's germline CDR1 is MGHRA and CDR2 YSYEKL. The CDR3 runs 18 residues. The CDR3 DNA follows: TGCGCCAGCAGCCAAGAGCCCCCAGGACTAGCGTTGGAGGAGACCCAGTTCTTA. This sequence encodes CASSQEPPGLALEETQFL.

The CDR3 nucleotides are TGTGCCAGCAGCCGGGACAGGGTTGGGGAGCTGTTTTTT. This codes for CASSRDRVGELFF. This sequence joins TRBV6-8 and TRBJ2-2; 9 bases are shared with TRBD1. The V gene's germline CDR1 is MNHGY and CDR2 SAAAGT. J gave up 8 bases and V 6 bases, and 4 bases lay outside the gene matches. This CDR3 has 13 amino acids.

With regard to this clonotype: At one of its ends the junction is not consistent with the germline gene, which may arise from a read error. The V and J genes are TRBV5-3 and TRBJ2-3, with 8 bases identical to TRBD2. TRBV5-3 is treated as an ORF (open reading frame) with a function not yet certain. The CDR3 is 16 residues long. In nucleotides, the CDR3 is TGTGCCAGCAGCTTGACCCGGACTAGCTATGGCGGGGAGCTGTATTTT. Encoded protein: CASSLTRTSYGGELYF.

The rearrangement links TRBV7-2 to TRBJ2-7, with D possibly being TRBD1 (6 bases). Germline CDR1 SGHTA, CDR2 FQGNSA. Trimming cost V 1 base and J 6 bases, with 16 bases left between them. This CDR3 is built from 15 residues. This CDR3 reads CASSLGRNRVLEQYF. The CDR3 DNA reads as TGTGCCAGCAGCTTAGGCCGTAACAGGGTCCTCGAGCAGTACTTC.

This clonotype was seen a handful of times. The J gene is TRBJ1-3, the V gene TRBV5-1; 7 nucleotides match TRBD1. This CDR3 is built from 14 residues. V was pared by 3 bases and J by 4 bases, with 4 bases of the junction left unmatched. Germline loops: CDR1 SGHRS, CDR2 YFSETQ. DNA for the CDR3: TGCGCCAGCAGCTCCACAGGGGTAGGAAACACCATATATTTT. Its translation: CASSSTGVGNTIYF.

A word on this clonotype: One end of the junction does not line up with germline, which may come from a read error. The rearrangement links TRBV7-3 to TRBJ2-3; possible D gene TRBD1, 6 bases. Germline assignment: CDR1 SGHTA and CDR2 FQGTGA. The CDR3 contains 14 residues. CDR3 region: CASSLTGGTDAQYF. CDR3 bases: TGTGCCAGCAGCCTGACAGGAGGCACAGATGCGCAGTATTTT. Together with reference TRBV7-3 and TRBJ2-3, the CDR3 gives the full variable domain: GAGVSQTPSNKVTEKGKYVELRCDPISGHTALYWYRQSLGQGPEFLIYFQGTGAADDSGLPNDRFFAVRPEGSVSTLKIQRTERGDSAVYLCASSLTGGTDAQYFGPGTRLTVL.

This clonotype was observed at least ten times. The CDR3: CSARDGARGETQYF. The CDR3 bases are TGCAGTGCTAGAGATGGGGCTCGAGGGGAGACCCAGTACTTC. The genes are TRBV20-1 and TRBJ2-5, with D possibly called TRBD1 or TRBD2 (5 bases each). This CDR3 has 14 residues. Trimming pared 0 bases from V and 5 bases from J, leaving 13 bases between. Germline CDR1 reads DFQATT; CDR2 reads SNEGSKA (reference sequence).

This clonotype was seen many times. The gene calls are TRBV5-4 and TRBJ2-5; maybe TRBD2 (6 bases). Between the trimmed V and J ends, which lost 5 bases and 1 base, there was a span of 9 bases. The CDR3 length is 13 residues. Germline-derived CDR1 and CDR2 are SGHNT and YYREEE (reference sequence). CDR3 sequence: CASSRDFQETQYF. In DNA, the CDR3 is TGTGCCAGCAGTCGGGACTTCCAAGAGACCCAGTACTTC.

About this clonotype itself: Because the CDR3 is missing its conserved closing phenylalanine or tryptophan, this is likely a read error. Because the CDR3's place on the DNA is in doubt, the DNA is left out and the CDR3 is given as listed by TCRdb. V is TRBV6-4 and J is TRBJ2-3; the D segment call TRBD1 is taken from the table without a DNA check. Ends included, the CDR3 has 17 residues. The germline V gene encodes CDR1 MRHNA and CDR2 SNTAGT. This CDR3 reads CASIGTGGKNYEQYFGP.

The chain links TRBV7-2 to TRBJ2-7, with D unresolved. The J call may be mistaken, given a closer DNA end match to TRBJ2-4. The CDR3 loop spans 14 amino acids. The V gene's germline CDR1 is SGHTA and CDR2 FQGNSA. CDR3 amino acids: CASNYDTAKNIQYF. The CDR3 nucleotides are TGTGCCAGCAACTACGATACAGCCAAAAACATTCAGTACTTC.

A note on this clonotype: A much more abundant neighbour one base away suggests this may be a read error. V is TRBV28 and J is TRBJ2-3; D may be TRBD1 (6 bases). Germline V lookup: CDR1 MDHEN, CDR2 SYDVKM. The CDR3 has 15 amino acids. The germline V and J ends were trimmed by 3 bases and 14 bases, with 24 bases remaining between them. CDR3 DNA: TGTGCCAGCAGTTTTCTGGGGGCGAGCACCGGGGAGCTGTATTTT. It codes for CASSFLGASTGELYF.

The table lists this clonotype with many counts. The rearrangement links TRBV7-2 to TRBJ2-7, with D possibly TRBD1 on 5 matching bases. V was pared by 0 bases and J by 2 bases, with 11 bases between. The V gene's germline CDR1 is SGHTA and CDR2 FQGNSA. CDR3 size: 15 residues. For the CDR3, the DNA is TGTGCCAGCAGCTTAGCGTGGGGCGAGGCCTACGAGCAGTACTTC. Encoded protein: CASSLAWGEAYEQYF.

This clonotype came up many times. The V gene is TRBV19, the J gene TRBJ2-1, with 8 bases aligning to TRBD2. This CDR3 spans 16 amino acids. CDR1 LNHDA and CDR2 SQIVND come from the germline V gene (reference sequence). V lost 4 bases to trimming and J lost 1 base; unmatched junction nucleotides: 6. CDR3 sequence reads: CASSTKAGASYNEQFF. The CDR3 DNA sequence: TGTGCCAGTAGTACTAAAGCGGGAGCTTCCTACAATGAGCAGTTCTTC. Supplemented by reference TRBV19 and TRBJ2-1, the full variable domain reads DGGITQSPKYLFRKEGQNVTLSCEQNLNHDAMYWYRQDPGQGLRLIYYSQIVNDFQKGDIAEGYSVSREKKESFPLTVTSAQKNPTAFYLCASSTKAGASYNEQFFGPGTRLTVL.

This clonotype was counted many times. This chain joins TRBV7-9 and TRBJ2-7; 8 bases match TRBD1. Germline CDR1 and CDR2: SEHNR and FQNEAQ (reference sequence). Losses at the gene ends were 1 base for V and 9 bases for J; bases not matched to a gene: 2. The CDR3 has 12 residues. In DNA form, the CDR3 reads TGTGCCAGCAGCTTAGGGACAGGGTCGCAGTACTTC. It codes for CASSLGTGSQYF.

In regard to this clonotype: The DNA is omitted, as the CDR3 cannot be located on it reliably, and the CDR3 follows TCRdb's listing. The CDR3 sequence is CASSVHLGQLLWLHLRF. The rearrangement joins TRBV6-9 to TRBJ2-6; TRBD1 is the table's D call, not checked against the DNA. 17 amino acids form the CDR3, both terminal residues included. From germline, CDR1 is MNHGY and CDR2 SVAAGI.